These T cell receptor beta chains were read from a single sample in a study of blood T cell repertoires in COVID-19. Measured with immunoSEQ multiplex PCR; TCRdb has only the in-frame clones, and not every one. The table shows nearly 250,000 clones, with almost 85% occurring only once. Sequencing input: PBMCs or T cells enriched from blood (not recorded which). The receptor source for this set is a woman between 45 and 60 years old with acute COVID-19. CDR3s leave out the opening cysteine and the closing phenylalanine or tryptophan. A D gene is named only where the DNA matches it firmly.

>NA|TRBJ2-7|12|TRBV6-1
ASSEGHRGALQY
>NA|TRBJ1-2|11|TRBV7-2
ASSLGQTYGYT
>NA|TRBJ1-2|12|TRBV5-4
ASSPRQENYGYT
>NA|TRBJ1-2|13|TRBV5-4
ASSLGGGSNYGYT
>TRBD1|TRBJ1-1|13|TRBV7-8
ASSFSTGGIAEAF
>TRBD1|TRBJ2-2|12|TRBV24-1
ATEQGARTGELF
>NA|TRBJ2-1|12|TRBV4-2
ASSLQGGFDEQF
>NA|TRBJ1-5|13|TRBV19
ASSIALTGNQPQH
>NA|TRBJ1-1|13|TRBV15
ATSREILGGAEAF
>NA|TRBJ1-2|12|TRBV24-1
ATSDPGRTSGYT
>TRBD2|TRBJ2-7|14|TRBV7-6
ASSPRGPGLAGEQY
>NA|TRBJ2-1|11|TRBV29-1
SAPGLDLNEQF
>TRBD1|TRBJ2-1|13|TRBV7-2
ASSLPGQGGNEQF
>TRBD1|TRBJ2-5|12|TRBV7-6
ASSPGTGVETQY
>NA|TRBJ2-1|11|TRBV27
ASSITVYNEQF
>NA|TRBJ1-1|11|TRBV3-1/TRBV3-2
ASRPDGGAEAF
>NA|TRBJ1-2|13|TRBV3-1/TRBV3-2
ASSHARTLNYGYT
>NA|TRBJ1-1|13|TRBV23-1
ASILLRRARTEAF
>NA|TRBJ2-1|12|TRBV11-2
ASRGDSALNEQF
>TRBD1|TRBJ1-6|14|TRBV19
ASSAVQGVHNSPLH
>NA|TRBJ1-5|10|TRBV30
AWGSGNQPQH
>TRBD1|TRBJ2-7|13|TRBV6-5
ASSYTGDRGSEQY
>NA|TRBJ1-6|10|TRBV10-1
ASSDGVSPLH
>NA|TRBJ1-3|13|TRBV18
ASSPTKSSGNTIY
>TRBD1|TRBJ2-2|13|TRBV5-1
ASINDRANTGELF
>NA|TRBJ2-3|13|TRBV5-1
ASSLSGHTTDTQY
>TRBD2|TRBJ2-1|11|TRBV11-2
ASERGGQNEQF
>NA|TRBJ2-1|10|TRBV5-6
ASSRQDNEQF
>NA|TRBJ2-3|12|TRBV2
ASSVRQDEDTQY
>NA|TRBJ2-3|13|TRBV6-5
ASSYSWTATDTQY